The present entry profiles one TCR beta chain with its context. A much larger clone is a single base away; this may be a read error. The germline V gene has CDR1 SQVTM and CDR2 ANQGSEA. CDR3 size: 14 residues. The V gene lost 5 bases and the J gene lost 2 bases, with 16 bases spanning the gap. The sample belongs to a study of Graves' ophthalmopathy and Graves' hyperthyroidism. Study context: Absence of ophthalmopathy within 18 months of follow-up defined stable hyperthyroidism.

Serum thyroxine and TRAb, along with clinical symptoms, thyroid ultrasound and orbital computed tomography, were what diagnosis relied on. Investigators amplified TCR beta CDR3 regions from RNA transcripts. The workflow started with a first-round RT-PCR run with HTBI primers and then moved on to a second-round multiplex PCR. Using its own MiXCR run on the multiplex PCR reads, TCRdb lists one record per CDR3 protein. Among some 1.1 million distinct CDR3 sequences listed, 36% were seen once. The specimen was peripheral blood or thyroid tissue (not recorded which). The sequence came from an adult man with Graves' hyperthyroidism. The genes are TRBV29-1 and TRBJ2-7; the D gene could be TRBD1 or TRBD2 (5 bases each). CDR3 DNA sequence: TGCAGCGTTACTCCCACGGGGCGGCCCTACGAGCAGTACTTC. Its translation is CSVTPTGRPYEQYF.